This T cell receptor beta chain came from a study of T-cell memory formation after mild COVID-19. Study-wide results and limits: Clones that contracted from day 15 to 85 were balanced CD4/CD8, while later expanders leaned CD4+. Mostly located in CM and EM were contracting CD4+ clones, with contracting CD8+ clones located in EMRA.

In the case of this clonotype: Its target is not known. One end of the junction fails to match germline, which may point to a read error.

The authors produced TCR alpha and TCR beta cDNA libraries with sample barcodes and UMIs by 5'RACE using constant-segment primers. In TCRdb, the 5' RACE reads were re-called with MiXCR into one record per CDR3 protein. The table lists approximately 290,000 distinct CDR3 sequences, more than 15% of them singletons. There are 17 residues in the CDR3. The germline V gene encodes CDR1 LGHNT and CDR2 FRNRAP. The clonotype originates from a man between 18 and 35 years old who had mild COVID-19 (a few samples of this study predate the infection). Cell type and time point are not known. Sequences were obtained from PBMCs or a T cell subset sorted from them (not recorded which). The J gene is TRBJ1-2, the V gene TRBV12-5; TRBD1 matches 8 bases. The DNA for the CDR3 is TGTGCCAGTGGTTTGTTTCAGGGGGCCCACGTAGAATATGGCTACACCTTC. Translating gives CASGLFQGAHVEYGYTF.